Listed here are 18 T cell receptor beta chains from one sample, sequenced in a study of T-cell reconstitution after alpha-beta-depleted transplantation in children. A library of TCRbeta sequences, prepared with unique molecular identifiers, was generated. TCRdb analysed the PCR reads with MiXCR anew, one entry per CDR3 protein. The sample lists roughly 220,000 distinct CDR3 sequences, 9% to 10% occurring once. The source was PBMCs from the stem cell graft donor, collected from the stem cell graft. The receptors come from a human donor who donated a stem cell graft to a child with SCID.

This clonotype occurred many times. The CDR3 nucleotides are TGTGCCAGCAGTTCCATGGGGGCGCACGGCTACACCTTC. Translation: CASSSMGAHGYTF. The chain couples TRBV28 to TRBJ1-2, with D perhaps matching TRBD1 (6 bases). Trimming shortened V by 4 bases and J by 8 bases, and 14 bases separated the two germline ends. The length of the CDR3 is 13 residues. Germline values: CDR1 MDHEN, CDR2 SYDVKM.

The chain combines TRBV20-1 with TRBJ1-1; D unclear. V lost 0 bases and J 4 bases, leaving 12 bases between the germline ends. Per germline, CDR1 DFQATT and CDR2 SNEGSKA (reference sequence). The CDR3 contains 14 residues. CDR3: CSARDTHGSTEAFF. DNA for the CDR3: TGCAGTGCTAGAGACACCCATGGGAGCACTGAAGCTTTCTTT.

This clonotype appeared many times. The chain carries TRBV20-1 and TRBJ2-1; D might be TRBD1 or TRBD2, each matching 5 bases. Deletions cut 1 base from V and 5 bases from J, with 15 bases between. The CDR3 contains 15 residues. Looked up from germline, CDR1 is DFQATT and CDR2 is SNEGSKA (reference sequence). CDR3: CSARVGVSSDNEQFF. DNA for the CDR3: TGCAGTGCTAGAGTGGGGGTTTCAAGCGACAATGAGCAGTTCTTC.

This rearrangement joins TRBV7-2 to TRBJ2-7; D is unresolved. This CDR3 is 13 amino acids long. Germline V gene sequence: CDR1 SGHTA, CDR2 FQGNSA. V dropped 7 bases and J dropped 3 bases, with 13 bases sitting between them. The CDR3 bases are TGTGCCAGCACCCAACAAAACAGCTACGAGCAGTACTTC. It is translated as CASTQQNSYEQYF.

On this clonotype: This may be a read error, as it is one base from a much larger clone. The rearrangement joins TRBV3-1 to TRBJ2-2; 7 nucleotides line up with TRBD1. This CDR3 is 13 amino acids long. After removal of 3 bases from V and 8 bases from J, the junction contained 3 bases not matched to a gene. Germline values: CDR1 LGHDT, CDR2 YNNKEL (reference sequence). Here the CDR3 DNA reads TGTGCCAGCAGCCACATGGACAGGGGGGAGCTGTTTTTT. This translates into CASSHMDRGELFF.

The chain links TRBV18 to TRBJ2-6; D remains ambiguous. The CDR3 totals 23 residues. With 7 bases removed from V and 0 bases from J, the gap between germline ends came to 34 bases. The V gene's germline CDR1 is KGHSH and CDR2 LQKENI. CDR3 nucleotide sequence: TGTGCCAGCTTCGACGTTAGTTGGTCTGTGTTGCAAGTCCGGAGCTCTGGGGCCAACGTCCTGACTTTC. Amino acid sequence: CASFDVSWSVLQVRSSGANVLTF. Complete variable domain (other parts from reference TRBV18 and TRBJ2-6): NAGVMQNPRHLVRRRGQEARLRCSPMKGHSHVYWYRQLPEEGLKFMVYLQKENIIDESGMPKERFSAEFPKEGPSILRIQQVVRGDSAAYFCASFDVSWSVLQVRSSGANVLTFGAGSRLTVL.

The sample holds many counts of this clonotype. The V and J genes are TRBV15 and TRBJ1-2; D ambiguous. Trimming left V 0 bases short and J 8 bases short, with 7 bases between. Germline V gene lookup returns CDR1 LNHNV and CDR2 YYDKDF (reference sequence). The CDR3 has 12 amino acids. The CDR3 sequence is CATSRDNRGYTF. The CDR3 coding sequence is TGTGCCACCAGCAGAGATAATCGGGGCTACACCTTC.

This clonotype was detected many times. The chain combines TRBV6-5 with TRBJ1-2, with D uncertain. CDR1 is MNHEY, CDR2 SVGAGI, per germline. The V and J ends lost 1 base and 5 bases respectively, with 8 bases between them. The CDR3 totals 13 residues. CDR3 in DNA: TGTGCCAGCAGTTACTACCCCGCATATGGCTACACCTTC. This sequence encodes CASSYYPAYGYTF.

This clonotype appeared many times. The rearrangement uses TRBV11-1 and TRBJ1-2; D ambiguous. Trimming cost V 1 base and J 3 bases, with 9 bases left between them. The length of the CDR3 is 14 residues. In germline, CDR1 is SGHAT, CDR2 FQDESV (reference sequence). CDR3 DNA sequence: TGTGCCAGCAGCTTAGGCGCCACCTACTATGGCTACACCTTC. Translation gives CASSLGATYYGYTF.

This clonotype was detected many times. The chain joins TRBV12-3 or TRBV12-4 to TRBJ2-3, with a tentative D call TRBD2 (5 bases). CDR3 length: 14 amino acids. Trimming removed 0 bases at V and 1 base at J, with 5 bases between. The CDR3 DNA sequence: TGTGCCAGCAGTTTAGCGCGGGGCACAGATACGCAGTATTTT. This gives the protein CASSLARGTDTQYF.

This clonotype was seen many times. This chain connects TRBV7-2 to TRBJ2-5, with 7 bases matching TRBD2. The CDR3 consists of 13 residues. Germline CDR1 reads SGHTA; CDR2 reads FQGNSA. Trimming took 3 bases from V and 4 from J; bases not matched to a gene: 2. CDR3 region: CASSFERGETQYF. The CDR3, as DNA: TGTGCCAGCAGCTTCGAGCGGGGAGAGACCCAGTACTTC.

In the case of this clonotype: This may stem from a read error, because a much larger clone lies one nucleotide away. V gene TRBV20-1 combines with J gene TRBJ1-2; D ambiguous. The V gene's germline CDR1 is DFQATT and CDR2 SNEGSKA (reference sequence). The CDR3 has 10 residues. The V end was cut by 5 bases, the J end by 3 bases, with 4 bases between. The CDR3 sequence is CSAAYYGYTF. In DNA, the CDR3 is TGCAGTGCTGCATACTATGGCTACACCTTC.

This chain connects TRBV5-1 to TRBJ1-5, with a tentative D call TRBD1 (5 bases). The CDR3 loop spans 13 amino acids. V lost 5 bases and J 7 bases, leaving 13 bases between the germline ends. Germline V gives CDR1 SGHRS, CDR2 YFSETQ. Written as DNA, the CDR3 is TGCGCCAGCAGAGGGGAACCGGGGCAGCCCCAGCATTTT. Amino acids: CASRGEPGQPQHF.

There are many counts of this clonotype. The chain combines TRBV20-1 with TRBJ2-1; unclear D gene. CDR3 length: 12 residues. Germline CDR1 is DFQATT and CDR2 is SNEGSKA (reference sequence). Trimming pared 6 bases from V and 0 bases from J, leaving 6 bases between. The CDR3 sequence is CSAPSSYNEQFF. DNA for the CDR3: TGCAGTGCCCCAAGCTCCTACAATGAGCAGTTCTTC.

This clonotype was seen at least ten times. The gene calls are TRBV18 and TRBJ1-2; no firm D call. The CDR3 is 16 amino acids. CDR1 and CDR2 from the germline V gene are KGHSH and LQKENI. Trimming took off 3 bases at V and 3 bases at J, with 17 bases between the two ends. The CDR3 protein is CASSPIERPGDYGYTF. The CDR3 DNA is TGTGCCAGCTCACCCATTGAGAGACCCGGAGACTATGGCTACACCTTC.

The genes are TRBV15 and TRBJ1-1; 9 nucleotides line up with TRBD1. The CDR3 consists of 16 residues. Germline values: CDR1 LNHNV, CDR2 YYDKDF (reference sequence). The V gene end was trimmed by 3 bases and the J gene end by 3 bases; junction bases not matched to a gene: 8. The DNA of the CDR3 is TGTGCCACCAGCAGTCCCGGGACAGGGAGGGACACTGAAGCTTTCTTT. Amino acid sequence: CATSSPGTGRDTEAFF.

This clonotype was recorded at least ten times. This chain connects TRBV6-2 or TRBV6-3 to TRBJ1-1, with D hard to call. Trimming left V 6 bases short and J 5 bases short, with 16 bases between. This CDR3 has 14 amino acids. Germline CDR1 is MNHEY and CDR2 is SVGEGT. The CDR3 DNA is TGTGCCAGCAGGCTCGGCGAGATTGGGACTGAAGCTTTCTTT. This codes for CASRLGEIGTEAFF.

The chain links TRBV20-1 to TRBJ2-2, with 8 bases aligning to TRBD1. The ends lost 0 bases at V and 4 bases at J; junction bases unmatched: 1. The CDR3 has 14 amino acids. The germline V gene encodes CDR1 DFQATT and CDR2 SNEGSKA (reference sequence). The CDR3 spells CSAREQGGTGELFF. In nucleotides, the CDR3 is TGCAGTGCTAGAGAACAGGGGGGCACCGGGGAGCTGTTTTTT.